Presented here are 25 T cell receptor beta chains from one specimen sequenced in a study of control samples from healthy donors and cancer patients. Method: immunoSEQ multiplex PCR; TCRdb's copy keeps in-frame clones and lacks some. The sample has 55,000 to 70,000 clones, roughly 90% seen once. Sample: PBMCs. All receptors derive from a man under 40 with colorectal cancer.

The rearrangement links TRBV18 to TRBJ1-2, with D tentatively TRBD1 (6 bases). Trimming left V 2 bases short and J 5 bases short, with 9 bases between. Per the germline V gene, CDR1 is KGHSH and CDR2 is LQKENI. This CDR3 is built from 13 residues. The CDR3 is CASSPGQMYGYTF. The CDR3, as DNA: TGTGCCAGCTCACCAGGACAGATGTATGGCTACACCTTC. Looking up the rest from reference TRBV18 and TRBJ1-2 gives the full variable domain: NAGVMQNPRHLVRRRGQEARLRCSPMKGHSHVYWYRQLPEEGLKFMVYLQKENIIDESGMPKERFSAEFPKEGPSILRIQQVVRGDSAAYFCASSPGQMYGYTFGSGTRLTVV.

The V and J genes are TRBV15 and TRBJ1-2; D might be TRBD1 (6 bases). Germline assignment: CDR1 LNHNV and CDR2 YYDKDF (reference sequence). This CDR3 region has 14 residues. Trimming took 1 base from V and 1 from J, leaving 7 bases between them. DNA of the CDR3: TGTGCCACCAGCAGAGGAGGGGGTAACTATGGCTACACCTTC. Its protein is CATSRGGGNYGYTF.

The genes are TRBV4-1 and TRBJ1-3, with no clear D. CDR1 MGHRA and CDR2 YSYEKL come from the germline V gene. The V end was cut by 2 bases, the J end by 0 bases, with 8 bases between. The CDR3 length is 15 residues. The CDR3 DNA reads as TGCGCCAGCAGCCAACCGGGATTCTCTGGAAACACCATATATTTT. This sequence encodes CASSQPGFSGNTIYF.

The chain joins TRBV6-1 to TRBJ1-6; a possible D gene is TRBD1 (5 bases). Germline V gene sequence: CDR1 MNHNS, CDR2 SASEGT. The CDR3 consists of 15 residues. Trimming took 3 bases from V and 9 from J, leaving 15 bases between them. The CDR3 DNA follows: TGTGCCAGCAGTGACGGGGCTGACCATGGTTCACCCCTCCACTTT. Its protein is CASSDGADHGSPLHF.

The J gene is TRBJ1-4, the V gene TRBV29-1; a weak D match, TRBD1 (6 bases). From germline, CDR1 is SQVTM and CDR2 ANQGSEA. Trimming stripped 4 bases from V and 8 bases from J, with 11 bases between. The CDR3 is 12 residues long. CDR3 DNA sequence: TGCAGCGTTGGGGGGGCTCGGGAAAAACTGTTTTTT. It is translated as CSVGGAREKLFF.

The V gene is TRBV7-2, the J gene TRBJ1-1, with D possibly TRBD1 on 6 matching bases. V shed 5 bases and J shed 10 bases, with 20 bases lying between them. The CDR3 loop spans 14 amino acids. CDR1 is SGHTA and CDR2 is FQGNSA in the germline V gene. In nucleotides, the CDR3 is TGTGCCAGCAGCCTACAGGGACGCCTAATCGGAGCTTTCTTT. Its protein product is CASSLQGRLIGAFF. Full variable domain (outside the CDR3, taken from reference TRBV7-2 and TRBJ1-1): GAGVSQSPSNKVTEKGKDVELRCDPISGHTALYWYRQSLGQGLEFLIYFQGNSAPDKSGLPSDRFSAERTGGSVSTLTIQRTQQEDSAVYLCASSLQGRLIGAFFGQGTRLTVV.

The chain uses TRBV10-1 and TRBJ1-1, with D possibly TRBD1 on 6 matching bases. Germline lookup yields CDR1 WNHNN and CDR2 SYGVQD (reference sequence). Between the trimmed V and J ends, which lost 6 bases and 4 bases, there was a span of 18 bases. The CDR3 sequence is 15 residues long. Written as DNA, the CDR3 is TGCGCCAGCAGCTTCACAGGGAAGGACGCCACTGAAGCTTTCTTT. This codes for CASSFTGKDATEAFF.

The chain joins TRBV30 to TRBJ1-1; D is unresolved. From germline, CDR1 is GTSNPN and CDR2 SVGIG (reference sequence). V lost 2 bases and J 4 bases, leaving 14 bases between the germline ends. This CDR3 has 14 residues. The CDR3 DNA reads TGTGCCTGGAGTAATAAGGGTTACCGCACTGAAGCTTTCTTT. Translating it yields CAWSNKGYRTEAFF. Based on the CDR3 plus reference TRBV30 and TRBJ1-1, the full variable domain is SQTIHQWPATLVQPVGSPLSLECTVEGTSNPNLYWYRQAAGRGLQLLFYSVGIGQISSEVPQNLSASRPQDRQFILSSKKLLLSDSGFYLCAWSNKGYRTEAFFGQGTRLTVV.

The CDR3 sequence is CATSRDSRDSLGPQHF. For the CDR3, the DNA is TGTGCCACCAGCAGAGATAGCCGGGACAGTTTAGGGCCCCAGCATTTT. The chain links TRBV15 to TRBJ1-5; 7 bases match TRBD1. V shed 0 bases and J 9 bases; nucleotides not matched to a gene: 11. Germline-derived CDR1 and CDR2 are LNHNV and YYDKDF (reference sequence). This CDR3 spans 16 amino acids. Variable domain in full (rest from reference TRBV15 and TRBJ1-5): DAMVIQNPRYQVTQFGKPVTLSCSQTLNHNVMYWYQQKSSQAPKLLFHYYDKDFNNEADTPDNFQSRRPNTSFCFLDIRSPGLGDTAMYLCATSRDSRDSLGPQHFGDGTRLSIL.

This CDR3 reads CASSLDSGRGNEKLFF. In DNA form, the CDR3 reads TGTGCCAGCAGCTTAGATAGCGGGAGAGGAAATGAAAAACTGTTTTTT. The chain has TRBV11-2 and TRBJ1-4; D remains ambiguous. The germline V gene has CDR1 SGHAT and CDR2 FQNNGV. This CDR3 is built from 16 residues. V was shortened by 0 bases and J by 5 bases, with 13 bases between the two germline ends.

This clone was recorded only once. The CDR3 sequence: CASKGVGNYGYTF. CDR3 nucleotides: TGTGCCAGCAAAGGTGTCGGTAACTATGGCTACACCTTC. The rearrangement links TRBV27 to TRBJ1-2; D not certain. V lost 7 bases, J lost 1 base, and 10 bases lay in between. This CDR3 has 13 residues. CDR1 and CDR2 (germline): MNHEY, SMNVEV (reference sequence).

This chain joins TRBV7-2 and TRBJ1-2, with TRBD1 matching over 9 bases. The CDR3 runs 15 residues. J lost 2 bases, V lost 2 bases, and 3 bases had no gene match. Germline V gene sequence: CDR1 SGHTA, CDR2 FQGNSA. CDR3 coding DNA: TGTGCCAGCAGCTTACGACAGGGGGGAAACTATGGCTACACCTTC. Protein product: CASSLRQGGNYGYTF.

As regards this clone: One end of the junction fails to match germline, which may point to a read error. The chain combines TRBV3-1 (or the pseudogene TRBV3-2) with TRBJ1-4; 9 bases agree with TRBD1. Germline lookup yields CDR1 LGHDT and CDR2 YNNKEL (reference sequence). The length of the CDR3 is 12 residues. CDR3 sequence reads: CASSQRTGGVWF. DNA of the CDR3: TGTGCCAGCAGCCAACGAACAGGGGGCGTTTGGTTT.

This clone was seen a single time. The CDR3 region has the DNA TGCGCCAGCAGATTGACAGAACTACAGACCGGGGAGCTGTTTTTT. Translation gives CASRLTELQTGELFF. The chain has TRBV5-1 and TRBJ2-2; D possibly corresponds to TRBD1 (5 bases). Per the germline V gene, CDR1 is SGHRS and CDR2 is YFSETQ. The CDR3 has 15 residues. Deletions cut 5 bases from V and 5 bases from J, with 16 bases between.

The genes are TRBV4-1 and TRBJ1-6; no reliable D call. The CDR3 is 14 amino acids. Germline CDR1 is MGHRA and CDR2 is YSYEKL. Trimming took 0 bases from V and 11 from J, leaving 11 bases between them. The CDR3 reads CASSQEGTSPPLHF. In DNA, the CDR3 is TGCGCCAGCAGCCAAGAGGGAACTAGTCCACCCCTCCACTTT.

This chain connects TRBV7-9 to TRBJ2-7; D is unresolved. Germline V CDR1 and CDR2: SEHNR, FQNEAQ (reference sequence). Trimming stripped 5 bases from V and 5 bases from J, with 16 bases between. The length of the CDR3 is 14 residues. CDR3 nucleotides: TGTGCCAGCAGCCGCCGAGGCCTGCCTGACGAGCAGTACTTC. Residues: CASSRRGLPDEQYF.

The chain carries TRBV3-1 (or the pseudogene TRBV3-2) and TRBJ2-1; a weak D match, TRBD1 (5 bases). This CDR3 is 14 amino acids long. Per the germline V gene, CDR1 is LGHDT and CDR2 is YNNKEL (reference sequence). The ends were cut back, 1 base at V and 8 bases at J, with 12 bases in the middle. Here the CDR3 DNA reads TGTGCCAGCAGCCAAGTCCGCCTAGGGGATGAGCAGTTCTTC. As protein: CASSQVRLGDEQFF.

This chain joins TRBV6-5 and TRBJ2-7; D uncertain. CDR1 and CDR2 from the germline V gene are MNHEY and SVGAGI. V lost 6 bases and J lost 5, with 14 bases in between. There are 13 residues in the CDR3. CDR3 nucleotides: TGTGCCAGCAGGGACGGGCCAGACCACGAGCAGTACTTC. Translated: CASRDGPDHEQYF.

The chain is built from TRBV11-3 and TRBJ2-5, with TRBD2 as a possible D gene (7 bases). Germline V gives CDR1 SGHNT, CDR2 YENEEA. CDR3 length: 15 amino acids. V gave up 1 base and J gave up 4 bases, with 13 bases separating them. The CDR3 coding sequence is TGTGCCAGCAGCTTAGGAGGGGGGGCCAGAGAGACCCAGTACTTC. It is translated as CASSLGGGARETQYF.

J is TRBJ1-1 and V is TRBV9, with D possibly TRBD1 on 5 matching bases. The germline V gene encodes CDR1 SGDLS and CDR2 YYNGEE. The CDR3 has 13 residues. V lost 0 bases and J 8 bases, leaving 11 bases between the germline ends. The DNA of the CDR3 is TGTGCCAGCAGCGTAGAATTTTCAGGGGAAGCTTTCTTT. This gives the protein CASSVEFSGEAFF.

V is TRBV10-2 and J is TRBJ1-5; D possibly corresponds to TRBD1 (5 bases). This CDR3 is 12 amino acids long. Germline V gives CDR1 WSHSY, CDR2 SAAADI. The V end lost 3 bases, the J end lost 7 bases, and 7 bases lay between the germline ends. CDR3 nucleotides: TGCGCCAGCAGTGACGGGGGGCAGCCCCAGCATTTT. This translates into CASSDGGQPQHF.

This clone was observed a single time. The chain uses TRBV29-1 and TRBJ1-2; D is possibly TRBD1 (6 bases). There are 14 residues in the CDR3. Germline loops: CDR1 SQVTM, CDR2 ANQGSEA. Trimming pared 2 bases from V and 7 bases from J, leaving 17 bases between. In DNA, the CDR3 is TGCAGCGTTGAATTGGCCCCGGGGGCAGGTGGCTACACCTTC. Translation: CSVELAPGAGGYTF.

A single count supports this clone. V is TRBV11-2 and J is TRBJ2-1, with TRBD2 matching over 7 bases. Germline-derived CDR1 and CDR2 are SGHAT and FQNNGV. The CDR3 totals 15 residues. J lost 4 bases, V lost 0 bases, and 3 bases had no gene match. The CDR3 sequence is CASSLERDYYNEQFF. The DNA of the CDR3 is TGTGCCAGCAGCTTAGAACGGGACTATTACAATGAGCAGTTCTTC. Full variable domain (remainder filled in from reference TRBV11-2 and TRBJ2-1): EAGVAQSPRYKIIEKRQSVAFWCNPISGHATLYWYQQILGQGPKLLIQFQNNGVVDDSQLPKDRFSAERLKGVDSTLKIQPAKLEDSAVYLCASSLERDYYNEQFFGPGTRLTVL.

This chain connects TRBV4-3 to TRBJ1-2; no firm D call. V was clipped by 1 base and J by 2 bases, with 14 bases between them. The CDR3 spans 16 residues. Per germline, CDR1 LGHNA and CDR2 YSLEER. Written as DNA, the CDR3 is TGCGCCAGCAGCCAAGCTTGGGCGGGAGGGAACTATGGCTACACCTTC. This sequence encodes CASSQAWAGGNYGYTF.

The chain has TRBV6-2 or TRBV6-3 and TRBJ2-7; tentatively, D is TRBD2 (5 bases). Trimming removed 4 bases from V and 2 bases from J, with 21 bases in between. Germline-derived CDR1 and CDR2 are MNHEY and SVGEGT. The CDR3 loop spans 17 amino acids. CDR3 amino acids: CASSSRRRRGLAYEQYF. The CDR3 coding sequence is TGTGCCAGCAGTTCCCGTCGTAGGCGCGGACTGGCCTACGAGCAGTACTTC.